The 21 T cell receptor beta chains given below trace back to one sample, sequenced in a study of blood T cell repertoires in COVID-19. Clones were sequenced by immunoSEQ multiplex PCR, and TCRdb holds only the in-frame ones, with some missing. This sample has over 250,000 clones, with more than 75% found just once. Sequencing used PBMCs or T cells enriched from blood (not recorded which). The receptors here all came from a woman younger than 30 who had recovered from COVID-19.

The chain has TRBV3-1 (or the pseudogene TRBV3-2) and TRBJ2-5; 8 nucleotides match TRBD2. J gave up 3 bases and V 5 bases, and 5 bases lay outside the gene matches. CDR1 LGHDT and CDR2 YNNKEL come from the germline V gene (reference sequence). The CDR3 loop spans 14 amino acids. The CDR3 bases are TGTGCCAGCAGCGGTTATAGCGGGGAAGAGACCCAGTACTTC. Encoded protein: CASSGYSGEETQYF.

The chain joins TRBV10-2 to TRBJ1-2, with 7 nucleotides matching TRBD1. This CDR3 contains 16 residues. V lost 9 bases to trimming and J lost 7 bases; unmatched junction nucleotides: 20. The V gene's germline CDR1 is WSHSY and CDR2 SAAADI. Written as DNA, the CDR3 is TGCGCCAGTGCCCTGACAGGGATCGGTTTGATCGGTGGCTACACCTTC. This encodes CASALTGIGLIGGYTF.

This clone was recorded once. The chain joins TRBV14 to TRBJ2-7; a weak D match, TRBD1 (5 bases). V lost 1 base and J 0 bases, leaving 10 bases between the germline ends. Per germline, CDR1 SGHDN and CDR2 FVKESK. CDR3 length: 15 residues. As DNA, the CDR3 is TGTGCCAGCAGCCAAGTAAGGACACCCTCCTACGAGCAGTACTTC. As protein: CASSQVRTPSYEQYF.

Comment on this clone: Other DNA sequences in this specimen translate into the identical CDR3. V and J are TRBV12-3 or TRBV12-4 and TRBJ1-5; D unresolved. Trimming shortened V by 6 bases and J by 6 bases, and 12 bases separated the two germline ends. The CDR3 is made up of 13 amino acids. The CDR3 sequence is CASSLTGGQPQHF. The CDR3 nucleotides are TGTGCCAGCAGCCTTACGGGTGGTCAGCCCCAGCATTTT.

The chain joins TRBV2 to TRBJ2-2; weak D call: TRBD1 (5 bases). Germline CDR1 reads SNHLY; CDR2 reads FYNNEI. The CDR3 sequence is 13 residues long. Trimming removed 8 bases at V and 3 bases at J, with 10 bases between. The CDR3 DNA reads as TGTGCCAGCTACGACAGTTACACCGGGGAGCTGTTTTTT. Amino acid sequence: CASYDSYTGELFF.

The genes are TRBV25-1 and TRBJ2-1; 9 positions agree with TRBD2. The CDR3 runs to 15 residues. The J segment lost 3 bases and the V segment lost 7 bases, leaving 7 bases of the junction unmatched. CDR1 and CDR2 (germline): MGHDK, SYGVNS. The CDR3 sequence is CASIPERGVYNEQFF. The CDR3 DNA follows: TGTGCCAGCATTCCCGAGCGGGGGGTCTACAATGAGCAGTTCTTC.

The V and J genes are TRBV6-2 or TRBV6-3 and TRBJ2-1; 9 nucleotides line up with TRBD2. The CDR3 loop spans 15 amino acids. The J segment lost 7 bases and the V segment lost 6 bases, leaving 10 bases of the junction unmatched. Germline lookup yields CDR1 MNHEY and CDR2 SVGEGT. The CDR3 nucleotides read TGTGCCAGCAGCCCCCCGGCTAGCGGGGAAAATGAGCAGTTCTTC. As protein: CASSPPASGENEQFF.

This chain links TRBV18 with TRBJ1-5, with D uncertain. The CDR3 length is 16 residues. Germline CDR1 reads KGHSH; CDR2 reads LQKENI. Trimming shortened V by 3 bases and J by 3 bases, and 15 bases separated the two germline ends. Written as DNA, the CDR3 is TGTGCCAGCTCACCGGTGTGGCAGCAGGACAATCAGCCCCAGCATTTT. Amino acids: CASSPVWQQDNQPQHF.

This chain links TRBV12-3 or TRBV12-4 with TRBJ1-4; 7 bases align to TRBD1. With V trimmed by 8 bases and J by 14 bases, 14 bases remained unmatched. This CDR3 spans 13 amino acids. The CDR3 reads CASCWGDSLPLFF. The CDR3 DNA reads TGTGCCAGCTGCTGGGGGGACAGTCTACCCCTGTTTTTT.

This clone came up once. The chain couples TRBV3-1 (or the pseudogene TRBV3-2) to TRBJ2-3, with TRBD2 matching over 12 bases. The V gene end was trimmed by 2 bases and the J gene end by 5 bases; junction bases not matched to a gene: 8. CDR3 length: 17 residues. Germline values: CDR1 LGHDT, CDR2 YNNKEL (reference sequence). The CDR3 DNA reads TGTGCCAGCAGCCAATCTGTGACTAGCGGGAGTGGAGATACGCAGTATTTT. Protein product: CASSQSVTSGSGDTQYF.

CDR3 sequence: CAWSRSVGVSNYGYTF. Written as DNA, the CDR3 is TGTGCCTGGAGCCGTTCAGTAGGGGTTTCTAACTATGGCTACACCTTC. The chain links TRBV30 to TRBJ1-2, with D perhaps matching TRBD1 (5 bases). This CDR3 has 16 residues. V shed 3 bases and J shed 0 bases, with 17 bases lying between them. Germline CDR1 and CDR2: GTSNPN and SVGIG (reference sequence).

This sequence joins TRBV2 and TRBJ1-2; possible D gene TRBD1, 5 bases. Trimming took off 6 bases at V and 2 bases at J, with 10 bases between the two ends. The CDR3 totals 13 residues. CDR1 is SNHLY and CDR2 is FYNNEI in the germline V gene. CDR3 DNA: TGTGCCAGCAGCACCGACAGCAACTATGGCTACACCTTC. Protein sequence: CASSTDSNYGYTF.

This chain joins TRBV6-5 and TRBJ2-7; 10 bases map to TRBD2. The CDR3 has 15 amino acids. Germline V gives CDR1 MNHEY, CDR2 SVGAGI. Trimming took 10 bases from V and 4 from J; bases not matched to a gene: 13. Here the CDR3 reads CATEGQREGRYEQYF. CDR3 sequence (DNA): TGTGCCACCGAAGGGCAGCGGGAGGGCCGTTACGAGCAGTACTTC.

The CDR3 DNA reads TGTGCCAGTAGTAGTGGACAGTATAACACTGAAGCTTTCTTT. Translation gives CASSSGQYNTEAFF. The gene calls are TRBV19 and TRBJ1-1, with D tentatively TRBD1 (6 bases). Germline lookup yields CDR1 LNHDA and CDR2 SQIVND (reference sequence). Trimming took off 4 bases at V and 2 bases at J, with 11 bases between the two ends. The CDR3 has 14 amino acids.

The V and J genes are TRBV7-9 and TRBJ2-7; D perhaps matches TRBD1 (5 bases). V lost 1 base to trimming and J lost 3 bases, with 7 bases between them. Germline-derived CDR1 and CDR2 are SEHNR and FQNEAQ (reference sequence). CDR3 length equals 13 residues. The CDR3 coding sequence is TGTGCCAGCAGCTTAGGAGACAGCTACGAGCAGTACTTC. Its translation is CASSLGDSYEQYF.

The chain employs TRBV27 and TRBJ2-7; the D gene is possibly TRBD2 (6 bases). V lost 0 bases, J lost 3 bases, and 15 bases lay in between. Per germline, CDR1 MNHEY and CDR2 SMNVEV (reference sequence). CDR3 length: 16 residues. CDR3 bases: TGTGCCAGCAGTTTATCGTGGGCTAGCGTACACTACGAGCAGTACTTC. Protein: CASSLSWASVHYEQYF.

This clone was recorded only once. V is TRBV7-9 and J is TRBJ1-1, with 11 bases identical to TRBD1. J lost 1 base, V lost 3 bases, and 4 bases had no gene match. Germline V CDR1 and CDR2: SEHNR, FQNEAQ (reference sequence). The CDR3 extends over 16 amino acids. The CDR3 DNA reads as TGTGCCAGCAGCTTGGGACAGGGGGGAACGAACACTGAAGCTTTCTTT. It translates to CASSLGQGGTNTEAFF.

This chain connects TRBV18 to TRBJ2-2; the D gene is possibly TRBD1 (6 bases). This CDR3 contains 18 residues. Germline V gene data show CDR1 as KGHSH and CDR2 as LQKENI. Deletions cut 2 bases from V and 6 bases from J, with 22 bases between. The CDR3, as DNA: TGTGCCAGCTCACCAACTCGCCCGGGACACCCGGGGTCCGGGGAGCTGTTTTTT. This sequence encodes CASSPTRPGHPGSGELFF.

This clone turned up a few times. The chain carries TRBV11-3 and TRBJ2-2, with TRBD1 matching over 9 bases. This CDR3 spans 16 amino acids. Germline assignment: CDR1 SGHNT and CDR2 YENEEA. V was pared by 1 base and J by 3 bases, with 3 bases of the junction left unmatched. CDR3 loop: CASSLGDRDDTGELFF. The DNA of the CDR3 is TGTGCCAGCAGCTTAGGGGACAGGGATGACACCGGGGAGCTGTTTTTT. The whole variable domain, filled in from reference TRBV11-3 and TRBJ2-2, reads EAGVVQSPRYKIIEKKQPVAFWCNPISGHNTLYWYLQNLGQGPELLIRYENEEAVDDSQLPKDRFSAERLKGVDSTLKIQPAELGDSAVYLCASSLGDRDDTGELFFGEGSRLTVL.

This clone was detected only a few times. This chain uses TRBV4-3 with TRBJ2-3, with a tentative D call TRBD2 (5 bases). Germline-derived CDR1 and CDR2 are LGHNA and YSLEER. V lost 1 base, J lost 7 bases, and 12 bases lay in between. The CDR3 length is 14 residues. The CDR3 DNA sequence: TGCGCCAGCAGCCAAGGAGCGGCGGAAAATACGCAGTATTTT. Translating it yields CASSQGAAENTQYF.

The chain uses TRBV6-5 and TRBJ1-3, with unresolved D. This CDR3 has 14 residues. Germline loops: CDR1 MNHEY, CDR2 SVGAGI. V was trimmed by 6 bases and J by 4 bases, leaving 13 bases between them. The CDR3 loop reads CASSAVAWGNTIYF. CDR3 in DNA: TGTGCCAGCAGCGCCGTTGCGTGGGGAAACACCATATATTTT.